The source of this TCR beta chain is a study of Ad26.COV2.S vaccination and SARS-CoV-2 variants. Study context: Ad26.COV2.S was injected intramuscularly once or twice, 56 days apart. Whole-study findings and limits: Among vaccine recipients, spike-specific TCR breadth exceeded that of placebo recipients. Total responses of T cells may have been underestimated by the analyses of TCR breadth and depth.

As to treatment: around 19 received Ad26.COV2.S at low or high dose, single or two shots; several received placebo; per-sample allocation not given. Specimen acquisition occurred on day 63 following the initial vaccine or placebo injection. An Ad26 vector expressing Wuhan-strain SARS-CoV-2 spike constituted the vaccine. On this clone itself: Its target is unknown.

Profiled with immunoSEQ multiplex PCR; TCRdb holds only in-frame clones, not every one. The sample gives 300,000 to 350,000 clones, roughly nine tenths of which show up once; about 5% is in the top ten. The starting material was peripheral blood, obtained in a trial of Ad26.COV2.S vaccine versus placebo. The clonotype was recovered from a person between 18 and 59 years old who received the Ad26.COV2.S COVID-19 vaccine or a placebo.

CDR3 region: CASSEASGSLYEQYV. As DNA, the CDR3 is TGTGCCAGCAGTGAAGCGTCGGGAAGCCTCTACGAGCAGTACGTC. The chain joins TRBV6-1 to TRBJ2-7, with D maybe TRBD2 (5 bases). The CDR3 is 15 amino acids. Germline assignment: CDR1 MNHNS and CDR2 SASEGT. Trimming pared 0 bases from V and 3 bases from J, leaving 12 bases between.